The rows below give T cell receptor beta chains drawn from one sample of a study of OX40 agonist ivuxolimab in advanced cancers. TCRdb's table, derived via immunoSEQ multiplex PCR, lists solely in-frame clones and lacks some. This table holds tens of thousands of clones, 80% to 95% found once. The sequencing here drew on CD4+ or CD8+ T cells sorted from blood, taken in a trial of the OX40 agonist ivuxolimab. Receptors were obtained from an adult with an advanced solid tumor such as melanoma, head and neck, liver or kidney cancer. The CDR3 runs from the conserved cysteine through the conserved F or W. A D gene is named only where the DNA matches it firmly. Size tells how often a clone was seen (once, few, many) or the class of an expanded clone, and some rows leave it out.

j_gene,len,abundance,d_gene,v_gene,CDR3nt,CDR3aa
TRBJ1-4,14,.,.,TRBV19,TGTGCCAGTAGTATCGTCGGGGGGAGTGAAAAACTGTTTTTT,CASSIVGGSEKLFF
TRBJ2-2,15,.,TRBD1,TRBV4-1,TGCGCCAGCAGCCATTTAGGGGGCCACACCGGGGAGCTGTTTTTT,CASSHLGGHTGELFF
TRBJ2-7,12,few,.,TRBV12-5,TGTGCTAGTAGGGACGCCGCCTACGAGCAGTACTTC,CASRDAAYEQYF
TRBJ2-7,14,.,TRBD1,TRBV4-1,TGCGCCAGCTCCGAAACAGGGGAAGTCCACGAGCAGTACTTC,CASSETGEVHEQYF
TRBJ2-5,17,once,.,TRBV7-9,TGTGCCAGCAGCCCTTTATGGGCAGGGGAGTACCAAGAGACCCAGTACTTC,CASSPLWAGEYQETQYF
TRBJ2-1,17,.,TRBD1,TRBV7-9,TGTGCCAGCACGGATCTCGAGGGGACAGCCCAAGTCAATGAGCAGTTCTTC,CASTDLEGTAQVNEQFF
TRBJ2-1,13,.,TRBD2,TRBV11-2,TGTGCCAGCAGCGGGGGACTATACAATGAGCAGTTCTTC,CASSGGLYNEQFF
TRBJ1-1,13,.,.,TRBV5-4,TGTGCCAGCAGCTTACGGGGGCCGGCTGAAGCTTTCTTT,CASSLRGPAEAFF
TRBJ2-1,14,.,.,TRBV6-6,TGTGCCAGCAGAACAGCGGCGAACTACAATGAGCAGTTCTTC,CASRTAANYNEQFF
TRBJ2-5,14,.,TRBD2,TRBV5-4,TGTGCCAGCGGACCTACTAGCGCTCAGGAGACCCAGTACTTC,CASGPTSAQETQYF
TRBJ2-7,12,.,.,TRBV7-9,TGTGCCAGCACAGGGGGGACCTACGAGCAGTACTTC,CASTGGTYEQYF
TRBJ2-7,15,.,TRBD1,TRBV19,TGTGCCAGTAGTATAACAGGGGCAACTCTCTACGAGCAGTACTTC,CASSITGATLYEQYF
TRBJ1-1,14,.,.,TRBV4-2,TGTGCCAGCAGCCAAGAACAGGGTGGTACTGAAGCTTTCTTT,CASSQEQGGTEAFF
TRBJ1-2,14,.,.,TRBV9,TGTGCCAGCAGCGTAGGATCCCCAGGGGCGGGCTACACCTTC,CASSVGSPGAGYTF